The 25 T cell receptor beta chains below were found in one sample sequenced in a study of T cells after yellow fever vaccination. MiXCR, applied by TCRdb to the 5' RACE reads, yields one record per CDR3 protein. The table records fewer than 150,000 distinct CDR3 sequences, about 6.8% of them present only once. Sequenced here: CD4+ T cells sorted from PBMCs, sampled 35 to 50 days after the first yellow fever vaccination. These receptors originate from a man between 18 and 35 years old who received the YFV17D yellow fever vaccine.

This clonotype was counted at least ten times. The V and J genes are TRBV5-1 and TRBJ1-1; 8 positions agree with TRBD1. V shed 4 bases, J shed 4 bases, and the junction held 3 bases outside the gene matches. CDR1 and CDR2 (germline): SGHRS, YFSETQ. This CDR3 region has 13 residues. CDR3 region: CASSIGTGTEAFF. CDR3 DNA: TGCGCCAGCAGCATAGGGACAGGCACTGAAGCTTTCTTT.

This clonotype occurred many times. The rearrangement joins TRBV18 to TRBJ2-3; D gene ambiguous. Germline V CDR1 and CDR2: KGHSH, LQKENI. CDR3 length: 12 amino acids. V was cut by 2 bases and J by 7 bases, with 7 bases left in between. In DNA, the CDR3 is TGTGCCAGCTCACCATCTCGTAATACGCAGTATTTT. Translating gives CASSPSRNTQYF.

The chain has TRBV27 and TRBJ1-2; weak D call: TRBD1 (6 bases). Germline CDR1 is MNHEY and CDR2 is SMNVEV (reference sequence). The CDR3 totals 17 residues. Deletions cut 2 bases from V and 6 bases from J, with 22 bases between. DNA of the CDR3: TGTGCCAGCAGTTTAATGTTATCCAGGGCAGGGGAGGATGGCTACACCTTC. It encodes CASSLMLSRAGEDGYTF.

To note about this clonotype: A much larger clone lies one base from this, so it may be a read error. The J gene is TRBJ2-5, the V gene TRBV20-1; 7 bases fit TRBD1. The CDR3 is made up of 14 amino acids. CDR1 and CDR2 (germline): DFQATT, SNEGSKA (reference sequence). The CDR3 is CCANRDSHQETQYF. The DNA of the CDR3 is TGCTGTGCCAACCGGGACAGTCATCAAGAGACCCAGTACTTC.

This clonotype was detected many times. The chain joins TRBV14 to TRBJ2-1; no definite D call. Germline assignment: CDR1 SGHDN and CDR2 FVKESK. The CDR3 spans 14 residues. The V end lost 1 base, the J end lost 3 bases, and 7 bases lay between the germline ends. The CDR3 bases are TGTGCCAGCAGCCAAGCGATTTACTACAATGAGCAGTTCTTC. Encoded protein: CASSQAIYYNEQFF. Full variable domain (outside the CDR3, taken from reference TRBV14 and TRBJ2-1): EAGVTQFPSHSVIEKGQTVTLRCDPISGHDNLYWYRRVMGKEIKFLLHFVKESKQDESGMPNNRFLAERTGGTYSTLKVQPAELEDSGVYFCASSQAIYYNEQFFGPGTRLTVL.

This clonotype was counted at least ten times. This chain links TRBV7-2 with TRBJ1-6; TRBD1 matches at 10 bases. In germline, CDR1 is SGHTA, CDR2 FQGNSA. This CDR3 is 16 amino acids long. V was clipped by 2 bases and J by 8 bases; unmatched bases: 6. CDR3 DNA sequence: TGTGCCAGCAGCTTAAGAGGACAGGGGGTTGATTCACCCCTCCACTTT. Translated: CASSLRGQGVDSPLHF.

This clonotype was detected ten times or more. The chain combines TRBV2 with TRBJ2-3; no reliable D call. Germline V gives CDR1 SNHLY, CDR2 FYNNEI. The ends were cut back, 6 bases at V and 2 bases at J, with 6 bases in the middle. CDR3 length: 12 amino acids. The CDR3 DNA reads TGTGCCAGCAGAGATGACACAGATACGCAGTATTTT. Its protein is CASRDDTDTQYF.

This clonotype was found a few times. The gene calls are TRBV30 and TRBJ2-1; 8 nucleotides agree with TRBD2. Germline trimming cut 1 base from V and 7 bases from J; bases unmatched to any gene: 12. Germline loops: CDR1 GTSNPN, CDR2 SVGIG (reference sequence). The CDR3 contains 16 residues. CDR3 DNA sequence: TGTGCCTGGAGTGAGCCCGCGGGGGGCCGGCGGAATGAGCAGTTCTTC. Translated: CAWSEPAGGRRNEQFF.

This clonotype was recorded at least ten times. The chain combines TRBV12-3 or TRBV12-4 with TRBJ2-2; D remains ambiguous. V lost 6 bases to trimming and J lost 0 bases, with 8 bases between them. This CDR3 has 14 amino acids. The CDR3, as DNA: TGTGCCAGCAGCTGGACGACGAACACCGGGGAGCTGTTTTTT. As protein: CASSWTTNTGELFF.

This clonotype was detected ten times or more. J is TRBJ2-1 and V is TRBV12-3 or TRBV12-4; 7 nucleotides line up with TRBD1. CDR3 size: 13 residues. V was clipped by 5 bases and J by 6 bases; unmatched bases: 4. The CDR3 here is CASSDGQVNEQFF. The CDR3 coding sequence is TGTGCCAGCAGTGATGGACAGGTCAATGAGCAGTTCTTC.

Many counts were recorded for this clonotype. The chain combines TRBV6-2 or TRBV6-3 with TRBJ1-5; D gene unclear. Germline values: CDR1 MNHEY, CDR2 SVGEGT. Deletions cut 0 bases from V and 2 bases from J, with 5 bases between. The CDR3 extends over 14 amino acids. The CDR3 bases are TGTGCCAGCAGTTACTCGACCGGCAATCAGCCCCAGCATTTT. Its protein is CASSYSTGNQPQHF.

This clonotype was seen at least ten times. The chain combines TRBV6-5 with TRBJ2-1; no reliable D call. Germline V gene data show CDR1 as MNHEY and CDR2 as SVGAGI. The CDR3 totals 13 residues. V was clipped by 3 bases and J by 7 bases, with 10 bases between them. The CDR3 sequence: CASSYSRGNEQFF. The CDR3 DNA follows: TGTGCCAGCAGTTATTCCCGCGGAAATGAGCAGTTCTTC.

V usage is TRBV4-1 and J usage is TRBJ2-3; TRBD2 aligns across 11 bases. The germline CDR1 and CDR2 sequences are MGHRA and YSYEKL. The V segment lost 4 bases and the J segment 3 bases; nucleotides outside the gene matches: 6. This CDR3 comprises 16 residues. The CDR3 sequence: CASSLTGLAVTDTQYF. The CDR3 bases are TGCGCCAGCAGCCTCACGGGACTAGCGGTAACAGATACGCAGTATTTT.

As to this clonotype: This sequence may be a read error, since a much larger clone differs from it by one base. The V gene is TRBV6-1, the J gene TRBJ1-1; D gene unclear. The germline V gene encodes CDR1 MNHNS and CDR2 SASEGT. Trimming pared 2 bases from V and 4 bases from J, leaving 17 bases between. The CDR3 totals 16 residues. Here the CDR3 DNA reads TGTGCCAGCAGTGAATATTCCGCGCCGGTGGGCACTGAAGCTTTCTTT. Its protein product is CASSEYSAPVGTEAFF.

This clonotype came up many times. The J gene is TRBJ2-3, the V gene TRBV27; no firm D call. The CDR3 runs to 14 residues. From germline, CDR1 is MNHEY and CDR2 SMNVEV (reference sequence). The V end lost 0 bases, the J end lost 5 bases, and 9 bases lay between the germline ends. CDR3 sequence reads: CASSLSAAEDTQYF. CDR3 sequence (DNA): TGTGCCAGCAGTTTATCCGCTGCCGAAGATACGCAGTATTTT.

This clonotype was recorded at least ten times. This chain links TRBV12-3 or TRBV12-4 with TRBJ2-2; D not resolved. The CDR3 contains 15 residues. V dropped 1 base and J dropped 2 bases, with 8 bases sitting between them. The CDR3 protein is CASSLGPDNTGELFF. The CDR3 DNA reads as TGTGCCAGCAGTTTAGGGCCAGACAACACCGGGGAGCTGTTTTTT.

This clonotype was counted a few times. Being one base from a much bigger clone, this may be a read error. The chain uses TRBV6-2 or TRBV6-3 and TRBJ1-5, with 7 bases fitting TRBD1. Germline V lookup: CDR1 MNHEY, CDR2 SVGEGT. The CDR3 is made up of 13 amino acids. CDR3 nucleotide sequence: TGTGCCAGCACTCCGGACAGGTCTCAGCTCCAGCATTTT. This codes for CASTPDRSQLQHF.

This clonotype turned up a few times. The chain uses TRBV5-1 and TRBJ2-3; TRBD1 matches 10 bases. The germline CDR1 and CDR2 sequences are SGHRS and YFSETQ. The CDR3 sequence is 14 residues long. V dropped 4 bases and J dropped 6; count of bases not matched to a gene: 5. The CDR3: CASSPGTGVDTQYF. For the CDR3, the DNA is TGCGCCAGCAGCCCAGGGACAGGGGTGGATACGCAGTATTTT.

In its sample, this clonotype was seen a few times. The chain carries TRBV20-1 and TRBJ1-3; 10 bases align to TRBD1. Germline CDR1 DFQATT, CDR2 SNEGSKA (reference sequence). The CDR3 runs 15 residues. The V segment lost 3 bases and the J segment 2 bases; nucleotides outside the gene matches: 4. CDR3 in amino acids: CSARSGQGTGNTIYF. For the CDR3, the DNA is TGCAGTGCTAGGTCGGGACAGGGGACTGGAAACACCATATATTTT.

This clonotype was found a few times. The V call is TRBV27, the J call TRBJ1-2; D remains unclear. Germline CDR1 is MNHEY and CDR2 is SMNVEV (reference sequence). The CDR3 has 13 residues. Trimming took 3 bases from V and 4 from J, leaving 9 bases between them. CDR3 amino acids: CASSFVGSYGYTF. The CDR3 DNA reads TGTGCCAGCAGTTTCGTCGGGAGCTATGGCTACACCTTC.

The rearrangement uses TRBV5-1 and TRBJ2-7; D tentatively fits TRBD1 or TRBD2 (5 bases each). CDR1 is SGHRS, CDR2 YFSETQ, per germline. The CDR3 spans 16 residues. The V gene lost 0 bases and the J gene lost 7 bases, with 20 bases spanning the gap. CDR3 amino acids: CASSLATQGGSGEQYF. The DNA of the CDR3 is TGCGCCAGCAGCTTGGCGACCCAGGGTGGCTCGGGGGAGCAGTACTTC. The full variable domain, rest sourced from reference TRBV5-1 and TRBJ2-7, is KAGVTQTPRYLIKTRGQQVTLSCSPISGHRSVSWYQQTPGQGLQFLFEYFSETQRNKGNFPGRFSGRQFSNSRSEMNVSTLELGDSALYLCASSLATQGGSGEQYFGPGTRLTVT.

There are many counts of this clonotype. This chain connects TRBV28 to TRBJ1-5; TRBD1 might be the D (6 bases). CDR3 length: 13 residues. Trimming removed 6 bases at V and 4 bases at J, with 10 bases between. Per germline, CDR1 MDHEN and CDR2 SYDVKM. The CDR3 protein is CASRITGNQPQHF. The CDR3 nucleotides are TGTGCCAGCAGAATTACAGGGAATCAGCCCCAGCATTTT.

The J gene is TRBJ1-2, the V gene TRBV4-2, with D maybe TRBD1 (5 bases). V lost 0 bases and J 8 bases, leaving 16 bases between the germline ends. The germline V gene has CDR1 LGHNA and CDR2 YNFKEQ. The CDR3 length is 15 residues. DNA of the CDR3: TGTGCCAGCAGCCAAGAGGACAACTCCAGACGGGGCTACACCTTC. It translates to CASSQEDNSRRGYTF.

This clonotype was counted ten times or more. The CDR3 spells CASSFPGSYNEQFF. DNA for the CDR3: TGCGCCAGCAGCTTCCCGGGGTCCTACAATGAGCAGTTCTTC. J is TRBJ2-1 and V is TRBV5-1, with D possibly TRBD2 on 5 matching bases. V was shortened by 2 bases and J by 1 base, with 7 bases between the two germline ends. CDR3 length equals 14 residues. From germline, CDR1 is SGHRS and CDR2 YFSETQ.

This clonotype was detected ten times or more. The chain employs TRBV4-3 and TRBJ1-6; the D gene is possibly TRBD1 (6 bases). Trimming removed 5 bases at V and 10 bases at J, with 12 bases between. Germline V CDR1 and CDR2: LGHNA, YSLEER. This CDR3 is 13 amino acids long. The CDR3 sequence: CASSIGGDSPLHF. The CDR3 nucleotides are TGCGCCAGCAGCATAGGGGGGGACTCACCCCTCCACTTT.